The present TCR beta chain was sequenced within a study of identical twins. cDNA molecules carried unique molecular identifiers, and template switching added a universal primer site. TCRdb re-called the 5' RACE reads through MiXCR, storing one row per CDR3 protein. This table has 570,000 or so distinct CDR3 sequences, 7.5% to 10% appearing once. Per germline, CDR1 MGHRA and CDR2 YSYEKL. The CDR3 totals 13 residues. Trimming removed 1 base at V and 5 bases at J, with 8 bases between. Study-wide results and limits: Invariant cells of the MAIT and iNKT types might have partly distorted the zero-insertion analyses. The conclusions drew on cross-sectional statistical analysis instead of tracking the same donors.

Of note for this clonotype: Its antigen remains unknown.

This sample also belongs to another study, concerning yellow fever vaccine responses in identical twins.

This clonotype was sampled from a woman under 30 in good health. Sequencing was carried out using PBMCs. The gene calls are TRBV4-1 and TRBJ2-5, with D unresolved. DNA of the CDR3: TGCGCCAGCAGCCAAGCCATTGGGGAGACCCAGTACTTC. Its protein product is CASSQAIGETQYF.